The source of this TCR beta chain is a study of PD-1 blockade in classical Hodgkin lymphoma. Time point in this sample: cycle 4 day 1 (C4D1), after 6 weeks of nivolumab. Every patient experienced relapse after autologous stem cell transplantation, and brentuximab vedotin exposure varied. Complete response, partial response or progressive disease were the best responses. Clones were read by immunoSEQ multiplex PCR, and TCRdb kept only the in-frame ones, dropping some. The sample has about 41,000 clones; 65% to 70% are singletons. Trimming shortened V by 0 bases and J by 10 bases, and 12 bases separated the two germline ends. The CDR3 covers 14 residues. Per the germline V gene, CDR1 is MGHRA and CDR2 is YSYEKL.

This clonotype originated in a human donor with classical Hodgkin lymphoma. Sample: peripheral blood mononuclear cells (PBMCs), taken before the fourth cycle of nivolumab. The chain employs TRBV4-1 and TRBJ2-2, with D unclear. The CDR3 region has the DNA TGCGCCAGCAGCCAAGATCGGTACGGCCCGGAGCTGTTTTTT. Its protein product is CASSQDRYGPELFF.